This T cell receptor beta chain was obtained from a study of T cells after yellow fever vaccination. Study context: Fractions containing few cells were prepared with SMART-Seq v4 Ultra Low Input. Study results and limitations: The study re-detected most primary-vaccination clones after the booster (96% CD4, roughly 88% CD8). Contaminating bulk clonotypes could be abundant in FACS-sorted repertoires.

TCRdb re-analysed the 5' RACE reads in MiXCR, keeping a single row per CDR3 protein. Found here are roughly 500,000 distinct CDR3 sequences, 15% to 20% of them singletons; the top ten hold 13% to 15%. V was clipped by 2 bases and J by 0 bases; unmatched bases: 2. The CDR3 sequence is 17 residues long. This clonotype has just a few counts. Its antigen is as yet unknown. This rearrangement joins TRBV12-3 or TRBV12-4 to TRBJ2-1; 12 nucleotides agree with TRBD1. The receptor comes from a man aged 25 to 40 who received the YFV17D yellow fever vaccine. The sequences come from PBMCs, collected 15 days after the yellow fever booster vaccination. The CDR3 DNA is TGTGCCAGCAGTTTACGGGGACAGGGGGCCTCCTACAATGAGCAGTTCTTC. Translated: CASSLRGQGASYNEQFF.